These 6 T cell receptor beta chains were sequenced from one sample in a study of T cell repertoires in cytomegalovirus infection. MiXCR, applied by TCRdb to the reads, yields one record per CDR3 protein. The repertoire consists of 250,000 to 300,000 distinct CDR3 sequences, with about 15% occurring once and the leading ten covering about 45%. The sequenced material came from CD8+ T cells from PBMCs. These receptors all stem from a human donor in good health (CMV status not recorded). Some clones in this sample may be carry-over from other donors' samples.

This clonotype was seen only a few times. The rearrangement joins TRBV28 to TRBJ1-1; 8 bases are a match to TRBD1. The CDR3 loop spans 20 amino acids. Per the germline V gene, CDR1 is MDHEN and CDR2 is SYDVKM. The V gene end was trimmed by 3 bases and the J gene end by 3 bases; junction bases not matched to a gene: 21. The CDR3 spells CASSFAGGIITGQVDTEAFF. DNA for the CDR3: TGTGCCAGCAGTTTTGCGGGGGGCATAATAACGGGACAGGTAGACACTGAAGCTTTCTTT.

The J gene is TRBJ2-7, the V gene TRBV20-1; TRBD1 or TRBD2 may be the D gene (5 bases each). V shed 1 base and J shed 9 bases, with 16 bases lying between them. Germline assignment: CDR1 DFQATT and CDR2 SNEGSKA (reference sequence). The CDR3 contains 13 residues. The CDR3 DNA reads as TGCAGTGCTAGAGCCCGGGGCGCTAGCTTGCAGTACTTC. Translated: CSARARGASLQYF.

This clonotype was recorded at least ten times. This sequence joins TRBV6-2 or TRBV6-3 and TRBJ1-6; TRBD1 agrees at 9 bases. Germline V lookup: CDR1 MNHEY, CDR2 SVGEGT. This CDR3 is 13 amino acids long. After removal of 10 bases from V and 7 bases from J, the junction contained 5 bases not matched to a gene. The CDR3 spells CATSDRGNSPLHF. CDR3 DNA: TGTGCCACCTCGGACAGGGGAAATTCACCCCTCCACTTT.

This clonotype was counted between two and nine times. The chain has TRBV4-1 and TRBJ2-7; D may be TRBD2 (6 bases). Germline CDR1 is MGHRA and CDR2 is YSYEKL. CDR3 length equals 15 residues. Trimming cost V 0 bases and J 3 bases, with 12 bases left between them. CDR3 nucleotides: TGCGCCAGCAGCCAAGAGGGGGGACCGAGCTACGAGCAGTACTTC. Protein: CASSQEGGPSYEQYF.

This clonotype was seen once. A read error may explain this, as a much larger clone is one base away. This chain connects TRBV12-3 or TRBV12-4 to TRBJ1-2; tentatively, D is TRBD1 (6 bases). This CDR3 contains 14 residues. V lost 6 bases and J lost 8, with 19 bases in between. CDR3 amino acids: CASSPSAGAEGYTF. The CDR3, as DNA: TGTGCCAGCAGCCCTTCGGCAGGGGCGGAGGGCTACACCTTC.

The V gene is TRBV20-1, the J gene TRBJ1-1; D may be TRBD1 (5 bases). The length of the CDR3 is 10 residues. CDR1 DFQATT and CDR2 SNEGSKA come from the germline V gene (reference sequence). The V gene lost 5 bases and the J gene lost 7 bases, with 8 bases spanning the gap. CDR3 coding DNA: TGCAGTGCTGGACAAATTGAAGCTTTCTTT. It encodes CSAGQIEAFF.